The source of this T cell receptor (beta chain) is a study of blood T cell repertoires in COVID-19. Study-level background: In each case, the material was cDNA or gDNA derived from T cells, B-cell-depleted T cells, or PBMCs.

The table came from immunoSEQ multiplex PCR; TCRdb's copy has only in-frame clones and leaves some out. The table records around 200,000 clones, roughly 80% of them present only once. Germline V gene data show CDR1 as SGHTA and CDR2 as FQGNSA. This CDR3 has 14 residues. The germline V and J ends were trimmed by 1 base and 3 bases, with 9 bases remaining between them. This receptor was obtained from a human donor in a cohort sampled during active COVID-19. The chain links TRBV7-2 to TRBJ1-2, with D possibly TRBD1 on 5 matching bases. The specimen was peripheral blood. The CDR3 here is CASSLGRVDYGYTF. The CDR3 DNA follows: TGTGCCAGCAGCTTAGGCAGGGTTGACTATGGCTACACCTTC.